A single TCR beta chain is shown here with its context. Only a few counts were recorded for this clonotype. Its antigen target is currently unknown. Base qualities were left out, and no much larger clone turns up one base away. This entry comes from a study of T cells in Graves' hyperthyroidism and ophthalmopathy (dated by TCRdb to between 2019 and 2020). Regarding the complete study: Peripheral blood samples were taken at initial diagnosis, before any treatment was given. A discovery cohort of about 96 patients, approximately 44 with Graves' ophthalmopathy and approximately 55 with stable Graves' hyperthyroidism, was used to find distinguishing TCR V-J signatures. Prospective prediction of ophthalmopathy was tested in an independent validation cohort consisting of 18 hyperthyroidism patients and approximately 16 patients who later progressed to ophthalmopathy. The 100 discovery patients were randomly split 7:3 into training and test sets. In addition, the study compared T-cell repertoires in thyroid tissue and in blood from roughly six Graves' hyperthyroidism patients. Once sampling was done, hyperthyroidism patients were given methimazole at a starting dose of 30 mg daily, whereas ophthalmopathy patients were given high-dose intravenous methylprednisolone. The paper describes TCR Vbeta CDR3 sequencing of 120 to 150 peripheral blood samples, made up of some 42 ophthalmopathy patients, around 78 hyperthyroidism patients and 17 progressor patients. Results the study describes overall, beyond this receptor: A model built on a 13 V-J signature distinguished ophthalmopathy from stable hyperthyroidism, reaching roughly 88% sensitivity and under 84% specificity in cross-validation and 80%/75% in testing. Sample size was not statistically predetermined, and blinding of investigators to group allocation was not performed. In validation, progression to ophthalmopathy was predicted by the model with 70% to 71% sensitivity and roughly 76% specificity, a median of about 6.8 months before onset. Most expanded thyroid clonotypes (frequency above 0.001) were also found in blood, which suggests that blood repertoires may mirror thyroid immune responses.

Based on the germline V gene, the CDR1 and CDR2 sequences are ENHRY and SYGVKD. The germline ends are 12 bases apart after V is trimmed by 5 bases and J by 7 bases. Reading from cysteine to phenylalanine, the CDR3 counts 13 amino acids. The entry retains the CDR3 DNA only, 39 bases that are in frame from base 1. In the ophthalmopathy patients, disease was moderately to severely active, with a Clinical Activity Score of 3 or more, a NOSPECS grade of 4 or more, and a duration of less than 3 months. Any patient with an uncontrolled infection, another autoimmune disease, pregnancy or lactation was excluded. Diagnoses were based on clinical symptoms, serum thyroxine and TRAb, thyroid ultrasound and orbital computed tomography. Ficoll-Paque density gradient centrifugation was used to isolate PBMCs from under 11 ml of fresh peripheral blood. Trizol reagent was used to extract total RNA, and RNA quality was then checked on an Agilent 2100 Bioanalyzer.

The TCR beta CDR3 regions were amplified from the RNA transcripts. The TCR CDR3 was subjected to a first round of RT-PCR using the HTBI primer set and the Qiagen OneStep RT-PCR kit. Libraries were constructed in a second round of multiplex PCR, after which size selection and purification were performed. Sequencing of the libraries was done on an Illumina HiSeq2000 using paired-end 100 bp reads. In the paper's pipeline: SOAPnuke was used to process the raw data, with reads discarded if the reads contained adapters or uncalled bases, had a mean Phred below 15, or lacked an exact constant-primer or identifier match. High-quality paired reads were merged using COPE v1.2.5, and each unique nucleotide sequence was defined as a clonotype. Clonotypes were aligned to IMGT TRBV, TRBD and TRBJ reference segments using MiTCR v1.1. Only V-J combinations with frequency above 0.0001, covering 99% to 99.2% of repertoires, were analysed. A TCS score was defined as the ratio of F50 (clonal expansion) to E x V (chaos), with BLOSUM62-based TCRdist applied between CDR3 peptides within each V-J. Welch's t-statistics and random forest reduced roughly 540 V-J features to some 14, which were used in a naive Bayes classifier (R e1071). The raw public reads went through TCRdb reprocessing: fastp at Q25, MiXCR clone calling, in-frame beta chains kept. For every CDR3 protein sequence, its rows merge into one entry that carries the most common genes and DNA. TCRdb assigned the V and J calls; the authors' analysis was not used. For this sample there are approximately 380,000 distinct CDR3 sequences; over 13% appear just once. 28% of the sample comes from the top ten.

The rearrangement combines TRBV10-3 with TRBJ1-5, with no confident D gene call. The clonotype was recovered from a man aged 50-59 years with Graves' ophthalmopathy. Sequenced sample: blood. CDR3 protein: CAISWEVGQPQHF. The nucleotide sequence reads TGTGCCATCAGTTGGGAGGTTGGGCAGCCCCAGCATTTT.